The TCR beta chain described here comes from a study of beta chain features in type 1 diabetes. Study-wide results and caveats: Within patients, naive, central memory and Treg TCRB repertoires seemed more similar than within healthy donors.

This clone came up a few times. Antigen: not known. This CDR3 is also generated by other DNA sequences in the sample. The CDR3 length is 13 residues. Germline CDR1 GTSNPN, CDR2 SVGIG (reference sequence). Trimming stripped 5 bases from V and 0 bases from J, with 8 bases between. Since all of the isolated RNA was reverse transcribed, expressed TCRB transcripts were what got sequenced. TCRdb's copy holds only in-frame clones and misses some; the assay was immunoSEQ multiplex PCR. The sample consists of 350,000 to 450,000 clones, 11% to 15% of them appearing once. The TCR originated in a man aged 25 to 40 in good health. The specimen was naive CD4+ T cells from blood. V gene TRBV30 combines with J gene TRBJ1-3; D is unresolved. CDR3 sequence: CAWSPGSGNTIYF. CDR3 coding DNA: TGTGCCTGGTCCCCAGGCTCTGGAAACACCATATATTTT.